The present TCR beta chain was sequenced within a study of blood T cell repertoires in COVID-19. The overall study: T cells, B-cell-depleted T cells, or PBMCs supplied cDNA or gDNA.

The germline gives CDR1 SGHVS, CDR2 FQNEAQ. Germline trimming cut 1 base from V and 1 base from J; bases unmatched to any gene: 3. The CDR3 spans 16 residues. Original processing notes: Researchers report that nucleated cell counts were estimated from reference gene primer amplification. Method: immunoSEQ multiplex PCR; TCRdb's copy keeps in-frame clones and lacks some. V and J calls and clone size are given by that table; D and trimming were obtained from the DNA. The data contain about 110,000 clones, about 70% of them singletons. This clone was seen more than once but under ten times. Sequencing was performed on peripheral blood. This clonotype originated in a human donor with acute or convalescent COVID-19. The donor label of this sample is uncertain. The genes are TRBV7-8 and TRBJ2-3; 9 bases are a match to TRBD2. CDR3 DNA: TGTGCCAGCAGCTTAGTGGCTAGCGGGGGCACAGATACGCAGTATTTT. Its protein is CASSLVASGGTDTQYF.